These T cell receptor beta chains were read from a single sample in a study of blood T cells in healthy people across ages. TCRdb redid the calling of the 5' RACE reads with MiXCR, one entry per CDR3 protein. The sample records about 900,000 distinct CDR3 sequences, around 49% being singletons. The sequenced sample was blood. The receptors were gathered from a man aged 25-40 years in good health. Both conserved end residues are part of each CDR3.

>TRBV10-3|TRBJ1-1
CAISESRQGNTEAFF
>TRBV6-1|TRBJ1-3
CASTLGDVGNTIYF
>TRBV28|TRBJ2-7
CASNRGGSSYEQYF
>TRBV4-2|TRBJ2-7
CASSQGKGTYEQYF
>TRBV24-1|TRBJ2-7
CATSDNGQGNAYEQYF
>TRBV10-3|TRBJ1-1
CAISPQEPSVTEAFF
>TRBV6-5|TRBJ2-7
CASSYSSQGGAYEQYF
>TRBV7-8|TRBJ2-7
CASSLGVGHSYEQYF
>TRBV4-3|TRBJ2-7
CASSYGDRGGEQYF
>TRBV27|TRBJ2-7
CASRGQGAYEQYF
>TRBV2|TRBJ1-6
CASRDTGTGSSYNSPLHF
>TRBV6-2/TRBV6-3|TRBJ2-3
CASGEQPDTQYF
>TRBV4-3|TRBJ2-2
CASSQDVGGVDTGELFF
>TRBV5-5|TRBJ1-6
CASSYPDRGNSPLHF
>TRBV7-2|TRBJ2-3
CASSLDFGTGTDTQYF
>TRBV20-1|TRBJ2-7
CSAPPGTGKYEQYF
>TRBV6-5|TRBJ1-1
CATQLLERGPHMNTEAFF
>TRBV24-1|TRBJ1-1
CATSVANTEAFF
>TRBV7-9|TRBJ2-7
CASSFLAGISEQYF
>TRBV20-1|TRBJ2-3
CSAEGDSGGGGDTQYF
>TRBV12-3/TRBV12-4|TRBJ2-1
CASSPWTKEQFF
>TRBV4-3|TRBJ1-2
CASSSGQNLVYGYTF
>TRBV7-2|TRBJ2-3
CASRRTSAISDTQYF
>TRBV28|TRBJ2-7
CASSLGPAFYEQYF
>TRBV6-2/TRBV6-3|TRBJ2-4
CASSLPGQGSAKNIQYF
>TRBV7-9|TRBJ2-1
CASSASDRAEYEQFF
>TRBV28|TRBJ1-5
CASSSSGADYSNQPQHF
>TRBV6-6|TRBJ2-5
CASKLRLAGLRETQYF
>TRBV6-2/TRBV6-3|TRBJ2-1
CASSLRAWGFNEQFF
>TRBV5-1|TRBJ2-3
CASSGGLLTDTQYF
>TRBV18|TRBJ2-7
CASSPSHSKTYEQYF
>TRBV27|TRBJ2-3
CASSLGALRTDTQYF
>TRBV7-2|TRBJ1-2
CAGSADRVPLGGYTF
>TRBV7-2|TRBJ2-1
CASSPQGLVNEQFF
>TRBV5-1|TRBJ2-5
CASSLQGREQETQYF
>TRBV28|TRBJ2-1
CASSLDRPQGDEQFF
>TRBV20-1|TRBJ2-3
CSATSGESSTDTQYF
>TRBV6-1|TRBJ2-5
CASSLTSGGWGETQYF
>TRBV25-1|TRBJ1-1
CASSTGRMNTEAFF
>TRBV12-3/TRBV12-4|TRBJ2-5
CASSLAEGTQYF
>TRBV9|TRBJ2-7
CASSVSGTGDSEQYF
>TRBV15|TRBJ2-1
CATSRERGSYNEQFF
>TRBV12-5|TRBJ2-7
CASGLSGEQYF
>TRBV9|TRBJ2-7
CASSVDKGVTDEQYF
>TRBV24-1|TRBJ2-3
CATSDPQGVTDTQYF
>TRBV7-9|TRBJ2-5
CASSLRGPTKGETQYF